The following is a T cell receptor beta chain sequence with its context. The antigen is not known. This record belongs to a study of T cell responses to AZD1222 COVID-19 vaccine. General study findings and limits: Clonal diversity may have been underestimated in mostly white British donors. Reportedly, nearly half the spike-specific TCRs target unmutated variant regions. At study baseline, merely six AZD1222 recipients were seropositive. After two AZD1222 doses, spike-specific TCR breadth and depth rose versus day 0.

Using immunoSEQ multiplex PCR, the repertoire was profiled, and TCRdb retains in-frame clones only, with some absent. In total, the table holds over 140,000 clones. V lost 3 bases and J 1 base, leaving 10 bases between the germline ends. The CDR3 is 14 amino acids. Germline CDR1 SGHTA, CDR2 FQGNSA. The sequence was obtained from an adult in good health. The chain employs TRBV7-2 and TRBJ2-7, with no clear D. Sequenced input: peripheral blood. The CDR3 nucleotides read TGTGCCAGCAGCTTCTCGTCAGGATCCTACGAGCAGTACTTC. Its translation: CASSFSSGSYEQYF.